These 23 T cell receptor beta chains were sequenced from one sample in a study of CD8+ T cells in alopecia areata. Extracted from the samples, RNA was reverse transcribed into cDNA to serve as the sequencing template. Using immunoSEQ multiplex PCR, the repertoire was profiled, and TCRdb retains in-frame clones only, with some absent. Among tens of thousands of clones listed, more than 60% were seen once. For about 5 patients taking part in the biomarker study, CD4+ cells were further sorted into CD25+CD127- cells. The sample consisted of CD4+ Tregs sorted from blood. The source is a human donor with alopecia areata.

The rearrangement uses TRBV7-2 and TRBJ2-2, with no clear D. V lost 5 bases and J lost 5, with 9 bases in between. The germline V gene encodes CDR1 SGHTA and CDR2 FQGNSA. CDR3 size: 13 residues. The CDR3 is CASSPHSTGELFF. CDR3 DNA: TGTGCCAGCAGCCCCCACTCTACCGGGGAGCTGTTTTTT.

The rearrangement uses TRBV28 and TRBJ2-1; 9 nucleotides match TRBD2. Losses at the gene ends were 3 bases for V and 1 base for J; bases not matched to a gene: 7. Germline loops: CDR1 MDHEN, CDR2 SYDVKM. The CDR3 has 17 amino acids. CDR3 amino acids: CASSLLAGKVSYNEQFF. The CDR3 coding sequence is TGTGCCAGCAGTTTGCTAGCGGGGAAAGTTTCCTACAATGAGCAGTTCTTC.

The gene calls are TRBV5-1 and TRBJ2-1; TRBD2 matches at 7 bases. The CDR3 has 15 residues. V dropped 0 bases and J dropped 3; count of bases not matched to a gene: 3. The germline CDR1 and CDR2 sequences are SGHRS and YFSETQ. The CDR3 reads CASSLGLADYNEQFF. The CDR3 DNA is TGCGCCAGCAGCTTGGGCCTAGCGGACTACAATGAGCAGTTCTTC.

The DNA of the CDR3 is TGCAGCGCCTCCCGGGGGTCCGGGGAGCTGTTTTTT. Amino acid sequence: CSASRGSGELFF. The chain links TRBV29-1 to TRBJ2-2; TRBD2 might be the D (6 bases). CDR3 length: 12 residues. Per germline, CDR1 SQVTM and CDR2 ANQGSEA. Trimming cost V 7 bases and J 6 bases, with 12 bases left between them.

V usage is TRBV4-1 and J usage is TRBJ1-2; D gene uncertain. In germline, CDR1 is MGHRA, CDR2 YSYEKL. Deletions cut 0 bases from V and 4 bases from J, with 9 bases between. This CDR3 has 14 residues. CDR3 nucleotides: TGCGCCAGCAGCCAAGATGAACTGATCTATGGCTACACCTTC. Translating gives CASSQDELIYGYTF.

The rearrangement uses TRBV28 and TRBJ2-1, with D maybe TRBD2 (6 bases). The CDR3 consists of 15 residues. Germline V gene lookup returns CDR1 MDHEN and CDR2 SYDVKM. V shed 2 bases and J shed 4 bases, with 12 bases lying between them. CDR3 DNA sequence: TGTGCCAGCAGTTTAGGGCTAGCGCGGTACAATGAGCAGTTCTTC. This sequence encodes CASSLGLARYNEQFF. Combining the CDR3 with reference TRBV28 and TRBJ2-1 gives the whole variable domain DVKVTQSSRYLVKRTGEKVFLECVQDMDHENMFWYRQDPGLGLRLIYFSYDVKMKEKGDIPEGYSVSREKKERFSLILESASTNQTSMYLCASSLGLARYNEQFFGPGTRLTVL.

The chain recombines TRBV6-5 with TRBJ1-1, with D maybe TRBD1 (6 bases). With 3 bases removed from V and 4 bases from J, the gap between germline ends came to 12 bases. CDR1 and CDR2 from the germline V gene are MNHEY and SVGAGI. The CDR3 loop spans 14 amino acids. The CDR3: CASSYTGRSTEAFF. DNA for the CDR3: TGTGCCAGCAGTTATACAGGGCGTAGCACTGAAGCTTTCTTT.

The rearrangement links TRBV30 to TRBJ2-3; no clear D gene. The V gene lost 4 bases and the J gene lost 3 bases, with 5 bases spanning the gap. Germline assignment: CDR1 GTSNPN and CDR2 SVGIG (reference sequence). The CDR3 length is 11 residues. The CDR3 DNA reads TGTGCCTGGACATATACAGATACGCAGTATTTT. It is translated as CAWTYTDTQYF.

In DNA, the CDR3 is TGTGCCAGCGGGTCCCGGAGGGTCCTAAGAAATGAGCAGTTCTTC. Its translation: CASGSRRVLRNEQFF. The chain recombines TRBV6-5 with TRBJ2-1; a possible D gene is TRBD2 (6 bases). Deletions cut 8 bases from V and 7 bases from J, with 21 bases between. This CDR3 has 15 residues. Germline V gene data show CDR1 as MNHEY and CDR2 as SVGAGI.

This sequence joins TRBV28 and TRBJ1-5; possible D gene TRBD1, 6 bases. In germline, CDR1 is MDHEN, CDR2 SYDVKM. The length of the CDR3 is 16 residues. V lost 2 bases, J lost 2 bases, and 13 bases lay in between. CDR3 loop: CASSLPGAGGNQPQHF. CDR3 nucleotides: TGTGCCAGCAGTTTACCCGGGGCAGGGGGCAATCAGCCCCAGCATTTT. Combining the CDR3 with reference TRBV28 and TRBJ1-5 gives the whole variable domain DVKVTQSSRYLVKRTGEKVFLECVQDMDHENMFWYRQDPGLGLRLIYFSYDVKMKEKGDIPEGYSVSREKKERFSLILESASTNQTSMYLCASSLPGAGGNQPQHFGDGTRLSIL.

The rearrangement joins TRBV28 to TRBJ2-3; D gene unclear. V lost 3 bases to trimming and J lost 1 base, with 14 bases between them. This CDR3 is built from 16 residues. Per germline, CDR1 MDHEN and CDR2 SYDVKM. The CDR3 bases are TGTGCCAGCAGTTTCTCTCTAGTTCTGGGCACAGATACGCAGTATTTT. Protein sequence: CASSFSLVLGTDTQYF.

The chain links TRBV11-1 to TRBJ2-7; TRBD2 matches at 9 bases. Germline CDR1 SGHAT, CDR2 FQDESV (reference sequence). V dropped 3 bases and J dropped 6; count of bases not matched to a gene: 6. The CDR3 totals 14 residues. The CDR3 bases are TGTGCCAGCAGCTTGAGCGGGGGGTTCGCCGAGCAGTACTTC. It is translated as CASSLSGGFAEQYF. The full variable domain, its missing parts supplied by reference TRBV11-1 and TRBJ2-7, is EAEVAQSPRYKITEKSQAVAFWCDPISGHATLYWYRQILGQGPELLVQFQDESVVDDSQLPKDRFSAERLKGVDSTLKIQPAELGDSAMYLCASSLSGGFAEQYFGPGTRLTVT.

The chain joins TRBV18 to TRBJ2-3; tentative D call: TRBD2 (5 bases). V was shortened by 3 bases and J by 3 bases, with 16 bases between the two germline ends. Per germline, CDR1 KGHSH and CDR2 LQKENI. The CDR3 covers 16 residues. CDR3 residues: CASSPRERLFTDTQYF. The CDR3, as DNA: TGTGCCAGCTCACCCCGGGAACGCCTTTTTACAGATACGCAGTATTTT.

The gene calls are TRBV5-1 and TRBJ1-1; a possible D gene is TRBD1 (5 bases). Germline-derived CDR1 and CDR2 are SGHRS and YFSETQ. V was pared by 4 bases and J by 5 bases, with 15 bases between. The length of the CDR3 is 14 residues. Here the CDR3 reads CASSLGDGRTEAFF. CDR3 DNA sequence: TGCGCCAGCAGCCTCGGGGACGGTAGGACTGAAGCTTTCTTT.

This clone was found a few times. The chain combines TRBV15 with TRBJ1-5; 7 bases agree with TRBD1. This CDR3 has 15 residues. From germline, CDR1 is LNHNV and CDR2 YYDKDF (reference sequence). V trimming: 6 bases; J trimming: 5 bases; junction bases outside the gene matches: 10. The CDR3 spells CATRRTGAGDQPQHF. The CDR3 coding sequence is TGTGCCACCAGAAGAACAGGGGCCGGGGATCAGCCCCAGCATTTT.

The V and J genes are TRBV19 and TRBJ1-3; D is unresolved. The V end was cut by 5 bases, the J end by 4 bases, with 9 bases between. The CDR3 is made up of 13 amino acids. Germline CDR1 is LNHDA and CDR2 is SQIVND (reference sequence). The chain's CDR3 is CASSWESGNTIYF. Here the CDR3 DNA reads TGTGCCAGTAGTTGGGAATCCGGAAACACCATATATTTT.

The CDR3 loop reads CASSESPPGEETQYF. CDR3 nucleotide sequence: TGTGCCAGCAGCGAAAGCCCCCCAGGGGAGGAGACCCAGTACTTC. This chain joins TRBV21-1 and TRBJ2-5; the table names TRBD1, a call not compared with the DNA. TRBV21-1 is a documented pseudogene. CDR3 length: 15 residues.

The chain has TRBV7-8 and TRBJ2-7; 9 nucleotides agree with TRBD2. This CDR3 region has 16 residues. Per germline, CDR1 SGHVS and CDR2 FQNEAQ. V lost 3 bases and J lost 1; bases outside the gene matches: 7. CDR3 in DNA: TGTGCCAGCAGCTTGGCTAATAGCGGGAGTTCCTACGAGCAGTACTTC. Amino acid sequence: CASSLANSGSSYEQYF.

The V gene is TRBV7-8, the J gene TRBJ2-7, with 10 bases identical to TRBD2. The V segment lost 4 bases and the J segment 1 base; nucleotides outside the gene matches: 7. CDR1 and CDR2 from the germline V gene are SGHVS and FQNEAQ. The CDR3 extends over 16 amino acids. CDR3: CASSWDEREGSYEQYF. The CDR3 bases are TGTGCCAGCAGCTGGGATGAGCGGGAGGGTTCCTACGAGCAGTACTTC.

The V call is TRBV5-1, the J call TRBJ1-4; no definite D call. This CDR3 spans 13 amino acids. Germline V gives CDR1 SGHRS, CDR2 YFSETQ. Trimming took 4 bases from V and 6 from J, leaving 10 bases between them. CDR3 nucleotides: TGCGCCAGCAGCGAGGGAGAGGATGAAAAACTGTTTTTT. Its protein product is CASSEGEDEKLFF.

This clone was picked up a small number of times. This chain links TRBV11-2 with TRBJ2-7, with 10 bases lining up with TRBD1. The V gene's germline CDR1 is SGHAT and CDR2 FQNNGV. The J segment lost 0 bases and the V segment lost 6 bases, leaving 2 bases of the junction unmatched. The CDR3 covers 14 residues. The CDR3 sequence is CASSWDRGSYEQYF. In DNA form, the CDR3 reads TGTGCCAGCAGTTGGGACAGGGGCTCCTACGAGCAGTACTTC. Together with reference TRBV11-2 and TRBJ2-7, the CDR3 gives the full variable domain: EAGVAQSPRYKIIEKRQSVAFWCNPISGHATLYWYQQILGQGPKLLIQFQNNGVVDDSQLPKDRFSAERLKGVDSTLKIQPAKLEDSAVYLCASSWDRGSYEQYFGPGTRLTVT.

This clone was seen more than once but under ten times. This chain joins TRBV7-3 and TRBJ2-1; D is perhaps TRBD1 (5 bases). The length of the CDR3 is 14 residues. Per the germline V gene, CDR1 is SGHTA and CDR2 is FQGTGA. The germline V and J ends were trimmed by 1 base and 9 bases, with 13 bases remaining between them. The CDR3 protein is CASSLSPNGAEQFF. CDR3 in DNA: TGTGCCAGCAGCTTAAGTCCCAATGGGGCTGAGCAGTTCTTC.

The chain joins TRBV29-1 to TRBJ2-2; D call uncertain. Between the trimmed V and J ends, which lost 3 bases and 6 bases, there was a span of 8 bases. CDR3 length: 12 residues. Germline CDR1 reads SQVTM; CDR2 reads ANQGSEA. The CDR3 DNA follows: TGCAGCGTTGAGGGGTTTTCCGGGGAGCTGTTTTTT. Its translation is CSVEGFSGELFF.